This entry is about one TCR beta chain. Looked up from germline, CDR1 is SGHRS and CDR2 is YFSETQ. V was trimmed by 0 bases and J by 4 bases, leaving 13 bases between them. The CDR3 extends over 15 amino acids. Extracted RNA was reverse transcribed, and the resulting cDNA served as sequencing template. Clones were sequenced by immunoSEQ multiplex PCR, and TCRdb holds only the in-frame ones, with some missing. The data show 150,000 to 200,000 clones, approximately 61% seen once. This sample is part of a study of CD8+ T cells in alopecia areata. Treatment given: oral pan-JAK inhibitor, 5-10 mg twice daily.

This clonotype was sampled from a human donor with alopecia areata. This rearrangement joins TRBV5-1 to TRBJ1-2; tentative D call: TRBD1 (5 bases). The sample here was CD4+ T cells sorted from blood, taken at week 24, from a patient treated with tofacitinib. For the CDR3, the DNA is TGCGCCAGCAGCTTGGTTCTTTCGGGGACCTATGGCTACACCTTC. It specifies CASSLVLSGTYGYTF.